This T cell receptor (beta chain) came from a study of molecular identifiers for immune sequencing clone quantification. Findings and limits, study-wide: Highly expanded clone sizes could end up underestimated if a barcode were shared by identical TCR molecules.

Each CDR3 protein gets one entry after TCRdb re-called the PCR reads with MiXCR. The repertoire holds about 330,000 distinct CDR3 sequences, with over 20% as singletons. This clonotype occurred many times. Antigen unknown. The TCR comes from a human donor in good health. Some libraries in this study had Jurkat cell RNA spiked in. The sample taken for sequencing was naive CD8+ T cells from blood, with Jurkat cell RNA spiked in. Documented subset: FACS-sorted CD8+CD4-CCR7+CD45RA+ naive T cells.

CDR3 DNA sequence: TGTGCCAGCAGCGTAGGGGACAGTTTCAATCAGCCCCAGCATTTT. The encoded protein is CASSVGDSFNQPQHF. The V and J genes are TRBV9 and TRBJ1-5; 7 nucleotides agree with TRBD1. The CDR3 extends over 15 amino acids. The V segment lost 0 bases and the J segment 3 bases; nucleotides outside the gene matches: 3. Germline V CDR1 and CDR2: SGDLS, YYNGEE.